The rows below give T cell receptor beta chains drawn from one sample of a study of human T cells and chemical hapten exposure. MiXCR, applied by TCRdb to the RACE reads, yields one record per CDR3 protein. The table has around 340,000 distinct CDR3 sequences, approximately 6.9% seen once. Sequencing was performed on whole blood, taken in connection with sensitization to the hapten diphenylcyclopropenone (DPC). The receptor source for this set is a woman aged 18-29 years with alopecia areata. Some clones in this sample may be carry-over from other donors' samples. CDR3s include the opening cysteine and the closing phenylalanine or tryptophan. The D gene is left open where the match is weak. The size of a clone is reported for some rows only, either as once, few or many, or as a class for expanded clones.

D gene	V gene	J gene	clone size	CDR3 DNA	CDR3 protein
TRBD2	TRBV2	TRBJ2-1	many	TGTGCCGGGTCTGAAACTAGCGGGGAGCCGAGCTCCTACAATGAGCAGTTCTTC	CAGSETSGEPSSYNEQFF
.	TRBV7-9	TRBJ1-1	few	TGTGCCAGCAGCTCCAGGGTTCCGAACACTGAAGCTTTCTTT	CASSSRVPNTEAFF
.	TRBV5-1	TRBJ1-1	few	TGCGCCAGCAGCTTGGGGACATCTTTTTCTGAAGCTTTCTTT	CASSLGTSFSEAFF
TRBD1	TRBV12-3/TRBV12-4	TRBJ2-7	.	TGTGCCAGTTATCAGGGGGACGAGTACGAGCAGTACTTC	CASYQGDEYEQYF
TRBD2	TRBV29-1	TRBJ2-5	few	TGCAGCGTTGAAATTGGGGGGGTGGAGACCCAGTACTTC	CSVEIGGVETQYF
TRBD1	TRBV14	TRBJ2-7	few	TGTGCCAGCAGCCAAGATAGGGGACAGGGGAGCGACGAGCAGTACTTC	CASSQDRGQGSDEQYF
.	TRBV7-3	TRBJ2-1	few	TGTGCCAGCAGCTTAAACGGCGGGGTCATTCGCAATGAGCAGTTCTTC	CASSLNGGVIRNEQFF
.	TRBV7-9	TRBJ2-5	many	TGTGCCAGCAGCTTAGCTACGCAAGAGACCCAGTACTTC	CASSLATQETQYF
.	TRBV27	TRBJ2-1	.	TGTGCCAGCAGTCCTCGGCCCACGTCTTCCCACAATGAGCAGTTCTTC	CASSPRPTSSHNEQFF
TRBD1	TRBV10-3	TRBJ2-1	many	TGTGCCATCAGTGGAACCGGGACAGGGGCCCCGAATGAGCAGTTCTTC	CAISGTGTGAPNEQFF
TRBD1	TRBV11-2	TRBJ2-7	many	TGTGCCAGCAGCGTTTCCTTCGGGACAGGGGTCGCTACCAGCTCCTACGAGCAGTACTTC	CASSVSFGTGVATSSYEQYF